This is a list of T cell receptor beta chains from one sample in a study of T cell responses to AZD1222 COVID-19 vaccine. Generated by immunoSEQ multiplex PCR, the TCRdb table keeps only in-frame clones and is missing some. The top ten clones hold 6.2% of a sample with roughly 110,000 clones, around 90% of them seen once. Sample: peripheral blood, taken 28 days after the second AZD1222 dose. Receptors were obtained from an adult who received the AZD1222 COVID-19 vaccine. The CDR3 runs from the conserved cysteine through the conserved F or W. Fields, in order: V gene, D gene, J gene, clone size, CDR3 protein, CDR3 DNA. The D gene is left open where the match is weak. Rows may omit the clone size; those that give it use once, few, many or a size class.

TRBV29-1	TRBD1	TRBJ2-6	.	CSVAPRQGNAGANVLTF	TGCAGCGTTGCCCCCCGACAGGGGAATGCTGGGGCCAACGTCCTGACTTTC
TRBV5-1	.	TRBJ2-1	.	CASSLDGGPADEQFF	TGCGCCAGCAGCTTGGACGGGGGCCCTGCCGATGAGCAGTTCTTC
TRBV5-4	.	TRBJ2-6	.	CASSLAVANSGANVLTF	TGTGCCAGCAGCTTGGCCGTGGCAAACTCTGGGGCCAACGTCCTGACTTTC
TRBV4-1	TRBD2	TRBJ2-1	.	CATRGASGGGYNEQFF	TGCGCCACCCGAGGGGCTAGCGGGGGGGGATACAATGAGCAGTTCTTC
TRBV27	.	TRBJ1-1	.	CASSLRFRAEAFF	TGTGCCAGCAGTTTACGGTTTAGGGCTGAAGCTTTCTTT
TRBV19	.	TRBJ1-2	.	CASSISQTNYGYTF	TGTGCCAGTAGTATATCTCAGACTAACTATGGCTACACCTTC
TRBV19	.	TRBJ1-2	.	CASRQGTNYGYTF	TGTGCCAGTAGACAGGGTACAAACTATGGCTACACCTTC
TRBV7-6	.	TRBJ1-1	few	CASSLLTRRRSRGTEAFF	TGTGCCAGCAGCTTATTAACTCGGAGACGAAGCCGGGGCACTGAAGCTTTCTTT
TRBV29-1	.	TRBJ1-6	.	CSVTTGARGSPLHF	TGCAGCGTCACAACGGGGGCAAGGGGTTCACCCCTCCACTTT
TRBV6-2/TRBV6-3	.	TRBJ1-6	.	CASSYPDRILSPLHF	TGTGCCAGCAGTTACCCCGACAGGATCTTATCACCCCTCCACTTT
TRBV9	.	TRBJ1-3	.	CASGSGGNTIYF	TGTGCCAGCGGTTCTGGAGGAAACACCATATATTTT
TRBV7-2	TRBD1	TRBJ1-2	.	CASSRRTGRDYGYTF	TGTGCCAGCAGCAGACGGACAGGCCGCGACTATGGCTACACCTTC
TRBV14	.	TRBJ1-1	.	CASSLGVGTEAFF	TGTGCCAGCAGCCTGGGGGTCGGCACTGAAGCTTTCTTT
TRBV13	TRBD2	TRBJ2-5	.	CASYHSGAGAGQETQYF	TGTGCCAGCTACCACTCAGGAGCGGGAGCTGGGCAAGAGACCCAGTACTTC
TRBV5-1	.	TRBJ1-1	.	CASSLKQGNTEAFF	TGCGCCAGCAGCTTAAAACAGGGTAACACTGAAGCTTTCTTT
TRBV6-1	TRBD1	TRBJ1-5	.	CASSETGQGNQPQHF	TGTGCCAGCAGTGAAACAGGACAGGGAAATCAGCCCCAGCATTTT
TRBV9	.	TRBJ2-1	.	CASSVAQGWNEQFF	TGTGCCAGCAGCGTAGCCCAGGGATGGAATGAGCAGTTCTTC
TRBV5-4	.	TRBJ2-2	.	CASSLALSNTGELFF	TGTGCCAGCAGCTTGGCCCTCAGTAACACCGGGGAGCTGTTTTTT
TRBV29-1	TRBD1	TRBJ1-4	.	CSVRQGATNEKLFF	TGCAGCGTACGACAGGGTGCAACTAATGAAAAACTGTTTTTT
TRBV6-4	.	TRBJ2-1	.	CASSDSRGGQTYNEQFF	TGTGCCAGCAGTGACTCGAGGGGGGGGCAGACCTACAATGAGCAGTTCTTC
TRBV5-1	.	TRBJ2-2	.	CASSLGKGIANTGELFF	TGCGCCAGCAGCTTGGGGAAGGGTATTGCGAACACCGGGGAGCTGTTTTTT
TRBV10-1	.	TRBJ2-2	.	CASRGGTANTGELFF	TGCGCCAGCAGAGGAGGGACCGCGAACACCGGGGAGCTGTTTTTT
TRBV19	.	TRBJ2-3	once	CASSIDRASTDTQYF	TGTGCCAGTAGTATAGATCGTGCTAGCACAGATACGCAGTATTTT
TRBV11-2	TRBD1	TRBJ1-6	.	CASSLPGQWPLHF	TGTGCCAGCAGCCTCCCGGGACAGTGGCCCCTCCACTTT
TRBV28	.	TRBJ1-5	.	CASRFPGAPYQPQHF	TGTGCCAGCCGATTCCCAGGGGCCCCTTATCAGCCCCAGCATTTT
TRBV6-5	.	TRBJ1-5	.	CASSYGVPNSNQPQHF	TGTGCCAGCAGTTACGGAGTACCTAATAGCAATCAGCCCCAGCATTTT
TRBV6-1	.	TRBJ2-7	.	CASSEPGRPPYEQYF	TGTGCCAGCAGTGAACCCGGCAGGCCCCCCTACGAGCAGTACTTC
TRBV6-6	.	TRBJ2-3	.	CASSYSFRESTDTQYF	TGTGCCAGCAGTTACTCATTCCGGGAAAGCACAGATACGCAGTATTTT
TRBV5-1	.	TRBJ2-5	.	CASSFGGEIRETQYF	TGCGCCAGCAGCTTTGGAGGGGAGATAAGGGAGACCCAGTACTTC
TRBV4-3	.	TRBJ1-2	.	CASSQGVRQPSYTF	TGCGCCAGCAGCCAAGGGGTCAGGCAGCCAAGCTACACCTTC
TRBV7-8	.	TRBJ1-2	.	CASGGGGYTF	TGTGCCAGCGGAGGGGGAGGCTACACCTTC
TRBV5-5	TRBD1	TRBJ1-2	.	CASSPGTGIYGYTF	TGTGCCAGCAGCCCCGGGACAGGGATCTATGGCTACACCTTC
TRBV19	.	TRBJ2-4	.	CASTPAGADAAYF	TGTGCCAGTACCCCGGCGGGGGCTGACGCGGCGTACTTC
TRBV3-1/TRBV3-2	TRBD2	TRBJ2-3	few	CASSQATSGITDTQYF	TGTGCCAGCAGCCAGGCGACTAGCGGGATCACAGATACGCAGTATTTT
TRBV21-1	.	TRBJ1-4	.	CASIEQTDCSCATNEKLFF	TGTGCCAGCATCGAACAAACGGACTGCTCTTGTGCAACTAATGAAAAACTGTTTTTT
TRBV23-1	.	TRBJ2-7	.	CAGKGYSPGIIYEQYF	TGCGCCGGAAAAGGATACTCCCCGGGAATCATCTACGAGCAGTACTTC
TRBV15	.	TRBJ1-4	.	CATSGDGRRRHEKLFF	TGTGCCACCAGCGGAGACGGGCGCAGGCGGCATGAAAAACTGTTTTTT
TRBV28	TRBD1	TRBJ1-1	few	CASSAYGQGNTEAFF	TGTGCCAGCAGTGCTTACGGACAGGGAAACACTGAAGCTTTCTTT
TRBV28	.	TRBJ1-1	.	CASRDSLNTEAFF	TGTGCCAGCAGAGACAGCCTGAACACTGAAGCTTTCTTT
TRBV3-1/TRBV3-2	TRBD1	TRBJ2-1	.	CASSHGTGAFNEQFF	TGTGCCAGCAGCCACGGGACAGGAGCATTCAATGAGCAGTTCTTC
TRBV7-2	.	TRBJ2-5	.	CASSLRVRETQYF	TGTGCCAGCAGCTTACGGGTTAGGGAGACCCAGTACTTC
TRBV13	.	TRBJ1-1	.	CASSAGRGEAFF	TGTGCCAGCAGCGCTGGTCGCGGTGAAGCTTTCTTT
TRBV24-1	.	TRBJ1-5	.	CATSQDGPNQPQHF	TGTGCCACCAGTCAAGACGGCCCCAATCAGCCCCAGCATTTT
TRBV5-1	.	TRBJ1-1	.	CASSASQGPEAFF	TGCGCCAGCAGCGCCTCACAGGGACCTGAAGCTTTCTTT
TRBV30	TRBD1	TRBJ2-2	.	CAWSGDRNTGELFF	TGTGCCTGGAGTGGGGACAGGAACACCGGGGAGCTGTTTTTT
TRBV13	TRBD2	TRBJ2-7	.	CASSHTPSSGTSAYEQYF	TGTGCCAGCAGCCACACCCCCTCATCCGGGACTAGTGCCTACGAGCAGTACTTC
TRBV28	.	TRBJ2-6	.	CASTPEGLDSGANVLTF	TGTGCCAGCACCCCTGAGGGTTTAGACTCTGGGGCCAACGTCCTGACTTTC
TRBV6-1	TRBD1	TRBJ1-1	.	CASSDGGQFEAFF	TGTGCCAGCAGTGACGGGGGACAGTTTGAAGCTTTCTTT